These 24 T cell receptor beta chains were all obtained from the same sample, sequenced in a study of Ad26.COV2.S vaccination and SARS-CoV-2 variants. Only in-frame clones appear in the TCRdb table, and some are missing; sequencing was by immunoSEQ multiplex PCR. Among about 450,000 clones listed, 89% were seen once. Described treatment: some 19 received Ad26.COV2.S at low or high dose, single or two shots; roughly 5 received placebo; per-sample allocation not given. Specimens were obtained on day 63 following the first vaccine or placebo injection. This sample comprised peripheral blood, obtained in a trial of Ad26.COV2.S vaccine versus placebo. The receptors were sampled from a person between 18 and 59 years old who received the Ad26.COV2.S COVID-19 vaccine or a placebo.

The V and J genes are TRBV29-1 and TRBJ1-1; D is undetermined. This CDR3 comprises 12 residues. Trimming pared 0 bases from V and 3 bases from J, leaving 5 bases between. Germline loops: CDR1 SQVTM, CDR2 ANQGSEA. The CDR3 DNA sequence: TGCAGCGTTGAAGACATGGACACTGAAGCTTTCTTT. Its translation is CSVEDMDTEAFF.

The V and J genes are TRBV4-2 and TRBJ2-7, with 13 bases lining up with TRBD2. Looked up from germline, CDR1 is LGHNA and CDR2 is YNFKEQ. The CDR3 runs 15 residues. Trimming cost V 4 bases and J 4 bases; bases outside gene matches: 4. CDR3 nucleotides: TGTGCCAGCAGCCTGGGACTAGCGGGACCTTACGAGCAGTACGTC. Its translation: CASSLGLAGPYEQYV.

The CDR3 sequence is CASTPNGPGQDTNYGYTF. The CDR3 bases are TGTGCCAGTACCCCAAACGGCCCCGGACAGGACACTAACTATGGCTACACCTTC. The chain has TRBV19 and TRBJ1-2; the match to TRBD1 covers 7 bases. The CDR3 is 18 amino acids. Germline values: CDR1 LNHDA, CDR2 SQIVND (reference sequence). V was pared by 7 bases and J by 0 bases, with 17 bases of the junction left unmatched.

The chain combines TRBV10-3 with TRBJ2-3; TRBD2 aligns across 12 bases. The CDR3 sequence is 17 residues long. After removal of 2 bases from V and 6 bases from J, the junction contained 9 bases not matched to a gene. Per the germline V gene, CDR1 is ENHRY and CDR2 is SYGVKD. The CDR3 DNA is TGTGCCATCAGTGAGACGCCTAGCGGGGGGGTAGGGGATACGCAGTATTTT. This translates into CAISETPSGGVGDTQYF.

This CDR3 is CASSQQGVDTEAFF. The CDR3 DNA sequence: TGTGCCAGCAGCCAGCAGGGGGTAGATACTGAAGCTTTCTTT. The V call is TRBV3-1 (or the pseudogene TRBV3-2), the J call TRBJ1-1, with 7 bases lining up with TRBD1. CDR3 size: 14 residues. Trimming removed 3 bases from V and 5 bases from J; junction bases left unmatched: 6. The germline CDR1 and CDR2 sequences are LGHDT and YNNKEL (reference sequence).

The chain uses TRBV27 and TRBJ1-6, with 9 bases aligning to TRBD1. This CDR3 region has 14 residues. Germline V CDR1 and CDR2: MNHEY, SMNVEV (reference sequence). J lost 17 bases, V lost 6 bases, and 14 bases had no gene match. As DNA, the CDR3 is TGTGCCAGCAGGTCGCTCGGGACAGGGTTTATTGTCCACTTT. Translation gives CASRSLGTGFIVHF.

The chain uses TRBV4-2 and TRBJ1-2; no clear D gene. CDR1 LGHNA and CDR2 YNFKEQ come from the germline V gene. V lost 0 bases, J lost 4 bases, and 12 bases lay in between. The CDR3 runs 15 residues. This CDR3 is CASSQDGVSSYGYTF. CDR3 DNA: TGTGCCAGCAGCCAAGATGGCGTGTCCTCCTATGGCTACACCTTC.

The count of this clone is one. At one end, the junction sequence differs from germline, possibly due to a read error. This rearrangement joins TRBV4-3 to TRBJ2-7; D may be TRBD1 or TRBD2 (5 bases each). Germline CDR1 is LGHNA and CDR2 is YSLEER. The CDR3 has 13 residues. The CDR3 loop reads CASSQDWDGAQNF. As DNA, the CDR3 is TGCGCCAGCAGCCAAGATTGGGACGGGGCGCAGAACTTC.

The chain combines TRBV7-2 with TRBJ1-2, with 7 nucleotides matching TRBD1. The CDR3 loop spans 14 amino acids. Unmatched junction bases numbered 8, after V lost 6 bases and J lost 4 bases. Germline values: CDR1 SGHTA, CDR2 FQGNSA. DNA for the CDR3: TGTGCCAGCAGTCCCGACAGGGAGAGCTATGGCTACACCTTC. Its translation: CASSPDRESYGYTF.

The chain recombines TRBV10-3 with TRBJ1-1; D is unclear. The CDR3 contains 14 residues. Per germline, CDR1 ENHRY and CDR2 SYGVKD. V lost 4 bases and J 4 bases, leaving 13 bases between the germline ends. DNA for the CDR3: TGTGCCATCAGTGGGCAGAGGTGGGGCACTGAAGCTTTCTTT. This codes for CAISGQRWGTEAFF.

In its sample, this clone was seen once. This chain uses TRBV4-1 with TRBJ2-1, with D unresolved. The CDR3 sequence is 15 residues long. V gave up 5 bases and J gave up 2 bases, with 13 bases separating them. Germline CDR1 reads MGHRA; CDR2 reads YSYEKL. CDR3: CASSDRWPAYNEQFF. The CDR3 DNA is TGCGCCAGCAGCGACCGTTGGCCCGCCTACAATGAGCAGTTCTTC.

The genes are TRBV28 and TRBJ2-3, with D maybe TRBD2 (5 bases). Germline CDR1 is MDHEN and CDR2 is SYDVKM. The CDR3 has 13 residues. V was clipped by 6 bases and J by 7 bases, with 14 bases between them. CDR3 protein: CASSSTREHTQYF. The CDR3 coding sequence is TGTGCCAGCAGCTCCACTAGGGAGCATACGCAGTATTTT. The full variable domain, rest sourced from reference TRBV28 and TRBJ2-3, is DVKVTQSSRYLVKRTGEKVFLECVQDMDHENMFWYRQDPGLGLRLIYFSYDVKMKEKGDIPEGYSVSREKKERFSLILESASTNQTSMYLCASSSTREHTQYFGPGTRLTVL.

This clone has more than one count but fewer than ten. V is TRBV23-1 and J is TRBJ2-7; no firm D call. TRBV23-1 is designated an ORF whose function remains uncertain. This CDR3 comprises 13 residues. V was pared by 6 bases and J by 0 bases, with 9 bases between. CDR3 nucleotide sequence: TGCGCCAGCAGCGCCGGGTCCTCCTACGAGCAGTACTTC. Translating gives CASSAGSSYEQYF.

The rearrangement uses TRBV7-2 and TRBJ2-5, with 8 bases aligning to TRBD1. CDR1 is SGHTA and CDR2 is FQGNSA in the germline V gene. With V trimmed by 6 bases and J by 5 bases, 5 bases remained unmatched. The CDR3 covers 13 residues. In DNA, the CDR3 is TGTGCCAGCAGGGACAGGGCGATCGAGACCCAGTACTTC. This translates into CASRDRAIETQYF. The entire variable domain, with the rest obtained from reference TRBV7-2 and TRBJ2-5, is as follows: GAGVSQSPSNKVTEKGKDVELRCDPISGHTALYWYRQSLGQGLEFLIYFQGNSAPDKSGLPSDRFSAERTGGSVSTLTIQRTQQEDSAVYLCASRDRAIETQYFGPGTRLLVL.

The CDR3 spells CASSISGNQPQHF. CDR3 DNA sequence: TGTGCCAGTAGTATCTCTGGAAATCAGCCCCAGCATTTT. The rearrangement joins TRBV19 to TRBJ1-5; D remains unclear. Trimming shortened V by 3 bases and J by 4 bases, and 7 bases separated the two germline ends. CDR1 is LNHDA and CDR2 is SQIVND in the germline V gene (reference sequence). This CDR3 region has 13 residues.

The rearrangement links TRBV28 to TRBJ1-6; D unresolved. Trimming took off 5 bases at V and 10 bases at J, with 15 bases between the two ends. The CDR3 runs to 14 residues. The germline V gene has CDR1 MDHEN and CDR2 SYDVKM. The CDR3 loop is CASSRTSRPSPLHF. CDR3 nucleotides: TGTGCCAGCAGTCGGACCTCCCGGCCCTCACCCCTCCACTTT.

The chain links TRBV7-2 to TRBJ1-6, with TRBD1 identical over 7 bases. The CDR3 has 16 residues. The J segment lost 12 bases and the V segment lost 4 bases, leaving 15 bases of the junction unmatched. Per the germline V gene, CDR1 is SGHTA and CDR2 is FQGNSA. This CDR3 reads CASSYAGSGGVVPLHF. CDR3 nucleotides: TGTGCCAGCAGCTACGCCGGTTCAGGGGGAGTCGTACCCCTCCACTTT. The entire variable domain, with the rest obtained from reference TRBV7-2 and TRBJ1-6, is as follows: GAGVSQSPSNKVTEKGKDVELRCDPISGHTALYWYRQSLGQGLEFLIYFQGNSAPDKSGLPSDRFSAERTGGSVSTLTIQRTQQEDSAVYLCASSYAGSGGVVPLHFGNGTRLTVT.

This chain connects TRBV5-1 to TRBJ2-3; 7 bases agree with TRBD2. The CDR3 is made up of 17 amino acids. V gave up 0 bases and J gave up 0 bases; unmatched junction bases: 7. Germline V CDR1 and CDR2: SGHRS, YFSETQ. CDR3 region: CASSLERAGISTDTQYF. The CDR3 DNA sequence: TGCGCCAGCAGCTTGGAGAGAGCGGGGATTAGCACAGATACGCAGTATTTT.

The genes are TRBV19 and TRBJ1-2; possible D gene TRBD1, 6 bases. The germline CDR1 and CDR2 sequences are LNHDA and SQIVND (reference sequence). Trimming left V 5 bases short and J 4 bases short, with 20 bases between. This CDR3 comprises 16 residues. The CDR3 nucleotides are TGTGCCAGTAGTCCGAAACGCACAGGGAGCGGCTATGGCTACACCTTC. Its protein product is CASSPKRTGSGYGYTF. The full variable domain, rest sourced from reference TRBV19 and TRBJ1-2, is DGGITQSPKYLFRKEGQNVTLSCEQNLNHDAMYWYRQDPGQGLRLIYYSQIVNDFQKGDIAEGYSVSREKKESFPLTVTSAQKNPTAFYLCASSPKRTGSGYGYTFGSGTRLTVV.

V gene TRBV5-1 combines with J gene TRBJ1-5, with no clear D. The CDR3 is 11 residues long. The V end lost 3 bases, the J end lost 3 bases, and 1 base lay between the germline ends. Germline CDR1 reads SGHRS; CDR2 reads YFSETQ. DNA of the CDR3: TGCGCCAGCAGCTACAATCAGCCCCAGCATTTT. This sequence encodes CASSYNQPQHF.

The chain links TRBV5-1 to TRBJ1-2, with D possibly being TRBD1 (6 bases). Trimming cost V 9 bases and J 4 bases, with 19 bases left between them. This CDR3 comprises 14 residues. CDR1 is SGHRS, CDR2 YFSETQ, per germline. CDR3 loop: CATSVGTGSYGYTF. Written as DNA, the CDR3 is TGCGCCACCTCCGTGGGAACAGGGAGCTATGGCTACACCTTC.

The count of this clone is one. The gene calls are TRBV7-9 and TRBJ1-2; the D is unclear. Germline CDR1 reads SEHNR; CDR2 reads FQNEAQ (reference sequence). This CDR3 spans 13 amino acids. The V and J ends lost 5 bases and 6 bases respectively, with 13 bases between them. For the CDR3, the DNA is TGTGCCAGCAGCCCCGACGGGGATCATGGCTACACCTTC. Its protein is CASSPDGDHGYTF. The full variable domain, with the rest looked up from reference TRBV7-9 and TRBJ1-2, is DTGVSQNPRHKITKRGQNVTFRCDPISEHNRLYWYRQTLGQGPEFLTYFQNEAQLEKSRLLSDRFSAERPKGSFSTLEIQRTEQGDSAMYLCASSPDGDHGYTFGSGTRLTVV.

The chain combines TRBV7-3 with TRBJ1-1; D may be TRBD1 (6 bases). CDR3 size: 13 residues. From germline, CDR1 is SGHTA and CDR2 FQGTGA. Trimming stripped 2 bases from V and 3 bases from J, with 7 bases between. CDR3 in amino acids: CASSLEGDTEAFF. The CDR3 bases are TGTGCCAGCAGCTTAGAGGGGGACACTGAAGCTTTCTTT.

V gene TRBV18 combines with J gene TRBJ1-1; D gene ambiguous. V was cut by 2 bases and J by 2 bases, with 6 bases left in between. Germline lookup yields CDR1 KGHSH and CDR2 LQKENI. This CDR3 region has 13 residues. Written as DNA, the CDR3 is TGTGCCAGCTCACCATTAACTAACACTGAAGCTTTCTTT. Translated: CASSPLTNTEAFF.